This T cell receptor beta chain is from a study of control samples from healthy donors and cancer patients. Sequenced by immunoSEQ multiplex PCR; TCRdb stores in-frame clones only, minus some. The top ten clones hold 5.8% of a sample with about 150,000 clones, approximately 94% of them seen once. The CDR3 spans 12 residues. Trimming removed 1 base at V and 10 bases at J, with 10 bases between. The specimen was blood. The clonotype originates from a man aged 18 to 35 in good health. The V call is TRBV12-3 or TRBV12-4, the J call TRBJ1-2; D remains unclear. CDR3 coding DNA: TGTGCCAGCAGTTTAGGAACGGCGTTCTACACCTTC. Encoded protein: CASSLGTAFYTF.